The 7 T cell receptor beta chains below all came from one sample that was sequenced in a study of early T cells in non-severe SARS-CoV-2 infection. TCRdb reprocessed the 5' RACE reads via MiXCR and lists one record per CDR3 protein. The repertoire has some 81,000 distinct CDR3 sequences, 7.5% to 10% of them found once; the top ten carry 4.8%. The sequenced material came from whole blood. The receptors shown here come from an adult who was a healthcare worker with PCR-confirmed SARS-CoV-2 infection or an uninfected control (not recorded which).

This clonotype was recorded at least ten times. V gene TRBV18 combines with J gene TRBJ1-1; D is unclear. V lost 5 bases and J lost 6, with 13 bases in between. The CDR3 runs to 13 residues. Germline V lookup: CDR1 KGHSH, CDR2 LQKENI. The CDR3 reads CASSNGVDAEAFF. CDR3 nucleotide sequence: TGTGCCAGCTCAAATGGGGTGGATGCTGAAGCTTTCTTT. Filled out from reference TRBV18 and TRBJ1-1, the complete variable domain reads NAGVMQNPRHLVRRRGQEARLRCSPMKGHSHVYWYRQLPEEGLKFMVYLQKENIIDESGMPKERFSAEFPKEGPSILRIQQVVRGDSAAYFCASSNGVDAEAFFGQGTRLTVV.

This chain uses TRBV20-1 with TRBJ1-1, with no clear D. There are 14 residues in the CDR3. Trimming removed 5 bases at V and 4 bases at J, with 17 bases between. CDR1 is DFQATT and CDR2 is SNEGSKA in the germline V gene (reference sequence). CDR3 DNA: TGCAGTGCTTCCCCTCGGCCCCCGTTCACTGAAGCTTTCTTT. Its protein is CSASPRPPFTEAFF.

The sample holds many counts of this clonotype. The chain carries TRBV7-9 and TRBJ2-7, with D perhaps matching TRBD1 or TRBD2 (5 bases each). The CDR3 extends over 16 amino acids. V lost 5 bases, J lost 1 base, and 18 bases lay in between. Germline V CDR1 and CDR2: SEHNR, FQNEAQ (reference sequence). The CDR3 coding sequence is TGTGCCAGCAGCCATTTCGGGGCAGGGCCTTCCTACGAGCAGTACTTC. Its protein product is CASSHFGAGPSYEQYF.

The chain recombines TRBV11-2 with TRBJ2-1; 9 bases are shared with TRBD1. Germline trimming cut 4 bases from V and 0 bases from J; bases unmatched to any gene: 7. Germline values: CDR1 SGHAT, CDR2 FQNNGV. The length of the CDR3 is 17 residues. CDR3 nucleotide sequence: TGTGCCAGCAGCTCGAGGGGGACAGGGAGCTCCTACAATGAGCAGTTCTTC. Translated, it gives CASSSRGTGSSYNEQFF.

This clonotype came up a few times. The chain links TRBV6-5 to TRBJ2-2, with D perhaps matching TRBD1 (6 bases). The V gene's germline CDR1 is MNHEY and CDR2 SVGAGI. This CDR3 has 14 amino acids. The V gene lost 10 bases and the J gene lost 5 bases, with 17 bases spanning the gap. CDR3: CATTRGGVTGELFF. DNA of the CDR3: TGTGCCACAACGCGTGGGGGCGTGACCGGGGAGCTGTTTTTT.

This clonotype came up a few times. J is TRBJ2-7 and V is TRBV20-1; the match to TRBD2 covers 12 bases. Looked up from germline, CDR1 is DFQATT and CDR2 is SNEGSKA (reference sequence). The trim removed 0 bases at V and 3 bases at J, leaving 9 bases unmatched. The CDR3 runs to 17 residues. Written as DNA, the CDR3 is TGCAGTGCTAGAGATCAGGATCTAGCGGGAGGGTACTACGAGCAGTACTTC. Amino acids: CSARDQDLAGGYYEQYF.

At least ten counts were recorded for this clonotype. The chain employs TRBV7-8 and TRBJ2-5; 7 nucleotides align to TRBD1. The V gene end was trimmed by 2 bases and the J gene end by 5 bases; junction bases not matched to a gene: 17. Germline CDR1 SGHVS, CDR2 FQNEAQ. This CDR3 spans 18 amino acids. DNA of the CDR3: TGTGCCAGCAGCTTATATGACGGACAGGTCCGGGCCGTGGAGACCCAGTACTTC. Its protein is CASSLYDGQVRAVETQYF.